The 17 T cell receptor beta chains below were found in one sample sequenced in a study of vaccination effects on CD4 cells after COVID-19. The repertoire was sequenced with immunoSEQ multiplex PCR; TCRdb's copy has only in-frame clones and lacks some. The sample contains about 25,000 clones, 73% of which appear only once. Their antigens are not known. Viral peptide pools were used in the ViraFEST assay to expand antigen-specific CD4+ T cells, and sequencing came afterward. Isolating CD4+ T cells followed about 11 days of culture. Vaccine recipients had no previous SARS-CoV-2 infection; their nucleocapsid antibodies were negative. Source: CD4+ T cells from PBMCs cultured with SARS-CoV-2 spike peptides, taken before COVID-19 vaccination. The receptor source for this set is a human donor who received a COVID-19 vaccine.

The rearrangement joins TRBV6-2 or TRBV6-3 to TRBJ2-5; D gene uncertain. This CDR3 spans 13 amino acids. Trimming took off 2 bases at V and 5 bases at J, with 9 bases between the two ends. Germline CDR1 is MNHEY and CDR2 is SVGEGT. The CDR3 here is CASSYQELETQYF. The CDR3 DNA sequence: TGTGCCAGCAGTTACCAGGAGTTGGAGACCCAGTACTTC.

The V gene is TRBV7-2, the J gene TRBJ1-5, with D unresolved. Germline CDR1 SGHTA, CDR2 FQGNSA. This CDR3 is 13 amino acids long. Trimming took off 10 bases at V and 0 bases at J, with 10 bases between the two ends. CDR3 sequence reads: CATSRNSNQPQHF. The DNA of the CDR3 is TGTGCCACCTCTAGGAATAGCAATCAGCCCCAGCATTTT.

This rearrangement joins TRBV11-2 to TRBJ1-2; the D gene is possibly TRBD1 (6 bases). The CDR3 covers 15 residues. Germline CDR1 reads SGHAT; CDR2 reads FQNNGV. V dropped 4 bases and J dropped 2 bases, with 14 bases sitting between them. Here the CDR3 reads CASSSTWTENYGYTF. In DNA form, the CDR3 reads TGTGCCAGCAGCTCTACCTGGACAGAGAACTATGGCTACACCTTC.

The chain uses TRBV7-5 and TRBJ1-1; TRBD1, the table's D call, was not compared with the DNA. TRBV7-5 represents a pseudogene. The CDR3 consists of 19 residues. The CDR3: CVRSHSTIKRTRINTEAFF. The CDR3 nucleotides are TGTGTCAGAAGCCATAGTACGATAAAAAGGACAAGAATAAACACTGAAGCTTTCTTT.

The chain combines TRBV4-1 with TRBJ2-1, with D unclear. The germline CDR1 and CDR2 sequences are MGHRA and YSYEKL. This CDR3 contains 18 residues. Trimming stripped 4 bases from V and 7 bases from J, with 26 bases between. CDR3 sequence reads: CASSRFPNAIARVNEQFF. The CDR3 DNA reads TGCGCCAGCAGCCGATTCCCAAACGCCATCGCTAGAGTGAATGAGCAGTTCTTC.

J is TRBJ2-5 and V is TRBV5-1; D is undetermined. V lost 0 bases, J lost 0 bases, and 9 bases lay in between. Germline V gives CDR1 SGHRS, CDR2 YFSETQ. This CDR3 is built from 15 residues. The CDR3 sequence: CASSLVSLDQETQYF. The CDR3 DNA reads as TGCGCCAGCAGCTTGGTATCGTTGGACCAAGAGACCCAGTACTTC.

This clone was observed once. V usage is TRBV18 and J usage is TRBJ1-1, with 9 positions matching TRBD1. The CDR3 is 17 residues long. The V and J ends lost 4 bases and 5 bases, in that order; junction bases with no gene match: 14. Per the germline V gene, CDR1 is KGHSH and CDR2 is LQKENI. The CDR3 DNA follows: TGTGCCAGCTCACTAGTCCGTACAGGGGGCCAGGGGACTGAAGCTTTCTTT. Amino acid sequence: CASSLVRTGGQGTEAFF. Supplemented by reference TRBV18 and TRBJ1-1, the full variable domain reads NAGVMQNPRHLVRRRGQEARLRCSPMKGHSHVYWYRQLPEEGLKFMVYLQKENIIDESGMPKERFSAEFPKEGPSILRIQQVVRGDSAAYFCASSLVRTGGQGTEAFFGQGTRLTVV.

The chain uses TRBV2 and TRBJ2-2; 7 nucleotides line up with TRBD1. The CDR3 is 14 amino acids. J lost 5 bases, V lost 5 bases, and 5 bases had no gene match. Per germline, CDR1 SNHLY and CDR2 FYNNEI. The CDR3 here is CASSLRDRTGELFF. In DNA form, the CDR3 reads TGTGCCAGCAGTCTAAGGGACAGAACCGGGGAGCTGTTTTTT.

The chain couples TRBV7-8 to TRBJ1-1; no clear D gene. The CDR3 totals 14 residues. Trimming took off 1 base at V and 0 bases at J, with 6 bases between the two ends. The germline CDR1 and CDR2 sequences are SGHVS and FQNEAQ. The CDR3 sequence: CASSLVFMNTEAFF. Here the CDR3 DNA reads TGTGCCAGCAGCTTAGTCTTTATGAACACTGAAGCTTTCTTT.

The chain recombines TRBV6-5 with TRBJ1-1; 8 positions agree with TRBD1. CDR1 and CDR2 (germline): MNHEY, SVGAGI. After removal of 2 bases from V and 6 bases from J, the junction contained 2 bases not matched to a gene. CDR3 length: 13 residues. The DNA of the CDR3 is TGTGCCAGCAGTTACGCACAGGGGGCTGAAGCTTTCTTT. It translates to CASSYAQGAEAFF.

This clone has only one observation. J is TRBJ2-7 and V is TRBV19, with 7 bases that match TRBD2. V was clipped by 4 bases and J by 3 bases; unmatched bases: 12. Germline values: CDR1 LNHDA, CDR2 SQIVND (reference sequence). CDR3 length equals 16 residues. CDR3 loop: CASSTPAAGTNYEQYF. The CDR3 DNA follows: TGTGCCAGTAGTACCCCGGCGGCAGGGACTAACTACGAGCAGTACTTC.

The chain links TRBV10-3 to TRBJ1-2; D gene uncertain. The V end was cut by 0 bases, the J end by 5 bases, with 13 bases between. There are 15 residues in the CDR3. Germline loops: CDR1 ENHRY, CDR2 SYGVKD. CDR3 amino acids: CAISESTPQKYGYTF. Here the CDR3 DNA reads TGTGCCATCAGTGAGTCGACGCCACAGAAATATGGCTACACCTTC.

The V and J genes are TRBV6-6 and TRBJ1-1; D uncertain. V lost 2 bases and J lost 8, with 12 bases in between. The CDR3 extends over 13 amino acids. Germline values: CDR1 MNHNY, CDR2 SVGAGI (reference sequence). CDR3: CASSYPPSIEAFF. The CDR3 DNA follows: TGTGCCAGCAGTTACCCGCCGAGCATCGAAGCTTTCTTT.

V is TRBV19 and J is TRBJ2-7; 7 bases line up with TRBD1. V trimming: 5 bases; J trimming: 2 bases; junction bases outside the gene matches: 9. This CDR3 comprises 15 residues. Looked up from germline, CDR1 is LNHDA and CDR2 is SQIVND (reference sequence). The CDR3 nucleotides are TGTGCCAGTAGTTGGAATCCGGGACAGACCTACGAGCAGTACTTC. Translating it yields CASSWNPGQTYEQYF.

The chain uses TRBV30 and TRBJ1-2; D is unresolved. This CDR3 contains 13 residues. Trimming removed 3 bases from V and 7 bases from J, with 15 bases in between. CDR1 and CDR2 (germline): GTSNPN, SVGIG (reference sequence). The CDR3 protein is CAWSPSGLRGYTF. The CDR3 DNA follows: TGTGCCTGGAGCCCTTCGGGTTTGCGTGGCTACACCTTC.

This rearrangement joins TRBV27 to TRBJ2-1; 10 bases align to TRBD2. Germline V gene lookup returns CDR1 MNHEY and CDR2 SMNVEV (reference sequence). The CDR3 totals 15 residues. J lost 3 bases, V lost 3 bases, and 2 bases had no gene match. CDR3 nucleotides: TGTGCCAGCAGTTTTGGACTAGCGGTCTACAATGAGCAGTTCTTC. It specifies CASSFGLAVYNEQFF.

In its sample, this clone was seen a few times. The rearrangement links TRBV15 to TRBJ1-2; D is undetermined. Per germline, CDR1 LNHNV and CDR2 YYDKDF (reference sequence). V was trimmed by 4 bases and J by 0 bases, leaving 6 bases between them. The CDR3 has 13 amino acids. In nucleotides, the CDR3 is TGTGCCACCAGCATTGGGACTAACTATGGCTACACCTTC. Translation: CATSIGTNYGYTF.